These 32 T cell receptor beta chains were sequenced from one sample in a study of blood T cell repertoires in COVID-19. The data were produced by immunoSEQ multiplex PCR, yet TCRdb's version contains in-frame clones alone and is incomplete. The table includes more than 400,000 clones, 90% detected once. The sequenced material came from PBMCs or T cells enriched from blood (not recorded which). The receptors originated from a man between 18 and 35 years old who had recovered from COVID-19.

In the case of this clone: Other DNA sequences in the same sample also yield this CDR3. The chain carries TRBV27 and TRBJ1-1; 7 nucleotides match TRBD1. Germline CDR1 reads MNHEY; CDR2 reads SMNVEV (reference sequence). J lost 4 bases, V lost 8 bases, and 4 bases had no gene match. The CDR3 consists of 12 residues. The CDR3: CASRTGGTEAFF. The CDR3 DNA sequence: TGTGCCAGCCGGACAGGCGGCACTGAAGCTTTCTTT.

The V call is TRBV5-4, the J call TRBJ2-7, with 7 bases fitting TRBD2. From germline, CDR1 is SGHNT and CDR2 YYREEE (reference sequence). The CDR3 runs to 15 residues. V lost 4 bases, J lost 6 bases, and 13 bases stayed unmatched. In nucleotides, the CDR3 is TGTGCCAGCAGCCTCTTCGGCGCCAAGCGGGGCGAGCAGTACTTC. Its protein product is CASSLFGAKRGEQYF.

The gene calls are TRBV9 and TRBJ1-3; D gene ambiguous. Per germline, CDR1 SGDLS and CDR2 YYNGEE. This CDR3 has 15 residues. Trimming shortened V by 2 bases and J by 1 base, and 10 bases separated the two germline ends. CDR3 protein: CASSVSGESGNTIYF. The CDR3 bases are TGTGCCAGCAGCGTTAGTGGAGAGTCTGGAAACACCATATATTTT. Together with reference TRBV9 and TRBJ1-3, the CDR3 gives the full variable domain: DSGVTQTPKHLITATGQRVTLRCSPRSGDLSVYWYQQSLDQGLQFLIQYYNGEERAKGNILERFSAQQFPDLHSELNLSSLELGDSALYFCASSVSGESGNTIYFGEGSWLTVV.

The CDR3 nucleotides are TGTGCCAGCAGTTCCCCGCAGGGAGGGGTAGGTGCTTTCTTT. It codes for CASSSPQGGVGAFF. The chain couples TRBV28 to TRBJ1-1, with TRBD1 as a possible D gene (5 bases). Germline loops: CDR1 MDHEN, CDR2 SYDVKM. Trimming stripped 4 bases from V and 11 bases from J, with 20 bases between. The CDR3 runs 14 residues.

On this clone: Other nucleotide sequences from this sample produce the same CDR3. V is TRBV30 and J is TRBJ2-7; D is unresolved. V was shortened by 5 bases and J by 0 bases, with 5 bases between the two germline ends. The germline V gene has CDR1 GTSNPN and CDR2 SVGIG (reference sequence). There are 11 residues in the CDR3. CDR3 in amino acids: CAWAGSYEQYF. The CDR3 nucleotides read TGTGCCTGGGCCGGCTCCTACGAGCAGTACTTC.

The V call is TRBV5-1, the J call TRBJ1-2; 7 nucleotides agree with TRBD1. Germline trimming cut 2 bases from V and 8 bases from J; bases unmatched to any gene: 12. Per the germline V gene, CDR1 is SGHRS and CDR2 is YFSETQ. The CDR3 length is 15 residues. DNA for the CDR3: TGCGCCAGCAGCTTCAGGGGGGCGCAATCATGGGGCTACACCTTC. Amino acid sequence: CASSFRGAQSWGYTF.

CDR3 DNA sequence: TGCGCCAGCAGCTCCTCCTTACTAGCGGGAGGTAATACCGGGGAGCTGTTTTTT. Translated, it gives CASSSSLLAGGNTGELFF. The chain recombines TRBV5-1 with TRBJ2-2; 12 nucleotides match TRBD2. The ends lost 3 bases at V and 5 bases at J; junction bases unmatched: 11. In germline, CDR1 is SGHRS, CDR2 YFSETQ. The CDR3 contains 18 residues.

The genes are TRBV18 and TRBJ1-5; unclear D gene. V was clipped by 2 bases and J by 7 bases, with 9 bases between them. The CDR3 covers 13 residues. Germline lookup yields CDR1 KGHSH and CDR2 LQKENI. The CDR3 spells CASSPERLQPQHF. The DNA for the CDR3 is TGTGCCAGCTCACCAGAACGCCTACAGCCCCAGCATTTT.

The chain uses TRBV25-1 and TRBJ1-6, with 7 bases aligning to TRBD1. CDR3 length equals 14 residues. Germline CDR1 reads MGHDK; CDR2 reads SYGVNS. The ends lost 4 bases at V and 7 bases at J; junction bases unmatched: 4. The DNA of the CDR3 is TGTGCCAGCAGTGCGGACAGGAGCAATTCACCCCTCCACTTT. Translation gives CASSADRSNSPLHF.

The J gene is TRBJ2-5, the V gene TRBV19; the D is unclear. This CDR3 has 15 amino acids. V shed 6 bases and J shed 4 bases, with 18 bases lying between them. CDR1 is LNHDA and CDR2 is SQIVND in the germline V gene (reference sequence). DNA for the CDR3: TGTGCCAGTAGCCCTCCTGGGCAGAATATAGAGACCCAGTACTTC. This gives the protein CASSPPGQNIETQYF.

The chain joins TRBV5-1 to TRBJ1-1; 11 bases agree with TRBD1. V lost 4 bases to trimming and J lost 11 bases; unmatched junction nucleotides: 16. The CDR3 consists of 16 residues. In germline, CDR1 is SGHRS, CDR2 YFSETQ. This CDR3 is CASSPTPRTGGFGAFF. CDR3 DNA: TGCGCCAGCAGCCCAACCCCTCGGACAGGGGGCTTTGGTGCTTTCTTT. Supplemented by reference TRBV5-1 and TRBJ1-1, the full variable domain reads KAGVTQTPRYLIKTRGQQVTLSCSPISGHRSVSWYQQTPGQGLQFLFEYFSETQRNKGNFPGRFSGRQFSNSRSEMNVSTLELGDSALYLCASSPTPRTGGFGAFFGQGTRLTVV.

This rearrangement joins TRBV7-2 to TRBJ1-1; D remains unclear. V was shortened by 7 bases and J by 5 bases, with 14 bases between the two germline ends. CDR1 is SGHTA and CDR2 is FQGNSA in the germline V gene. The CDR3 is 13 amino acids. The CDR3 loop reads CASILNWSTEAFF. Here the CDR3 DNA reads TGTGCCAGCATCCTCAATTGGAGTACTGAAGCTTTCTTT.

J is TRBJ2-3 and V is TRBV18; TRBD2 is a possible D gene (5 bases). The V end was cut by 6 bases, the J end by 3 bases, with 10 bases between. The CDR3 loop spans 13 amino acids. Germline CDR1 reads KGHSH; CDR2 reads LQKENI. The DNA for the CDR3 is TGTGCCAGCTCCCGAGGGATTACAGATACGCAGTATTTT. Its translation is CASSRGITDTQYF.

The chain carries TRBV18 and TRBJ1-3, with D perhaps TRBD1 (5 bases). V dropped 3 bases and J dropped 1 base, with 10 bases sitting between them. Germline V gene sequence: CDR1 KGHSH, CDR2 LQKENI. There are 15 residues in the CDR3. CDR3 in DNA: TGTGCCAGCTCACCGGGGCTGGAATCTGGAAACACCATATATTTT. Translated: CASSPGLESGNTIYF.

This clone was seen a single time. The chain carries TRBV5-4 and TRBJ1-6; TRBD1 might be the D (5 bases). Germline CDR1 is SGHNT and CDR2 is YYREEE (reference sequence). The CDR3 has 15 residues. Trimming shortened V by 2 bases and J by 9 bases, and 15 bases separated the two germline ends. The CDR3 region has the DNA TGTGCCAGCAGCTTTTTCTCCGGGAGGGGTTCACCCCTCCACTTT. Encoded protein: CASSFFSGRGSPLHF.

The rearrangement joins TRBV7-8 to TRBJ1-1; 8 nucleotides align to TRBD1. Germline CDR1 SGHVS, CDR2 FQNEAQ. This CDR3 is built from 15 residues. V lost 4 bases, J lost 0 bases, and 4 bases stayed unmatched. CDR3 sequence reads: CASSSKQGVNTEAFF. The CDR3 coding sequence is TGTGCCAGCAGCTCGAAACAGGGGGTGAACACTGAAGCTTTCTTT.

Only a few counts were recorded for this clone. Germline and junction disagree at one end, which may indicate a read error. The V gene is TRBV9, the J gene TRBJ1-2; the match to TRBD1 covers 7 bases. CDR3 size: 12 residues. The germline V gene has CDR1 SGDLS and CDR2 YYNGEE. CDR3: CASSVLSYRGPF. The CDR3 region has the DNA TGTGCCAGCAGCGTGCTCTCATACAGGGGACCTTTC.

This sequence joins TRBV6-1 and TRBJ1-2; D perhaps matches TRBD1 (6 bases). The CDR3 contains 16 residues. CDR1 MNHNS and CDR2 SASEGT come from the germline V gene. V lost 4 bases to trimming and J lost 4 bases, with 19 bases between them. The CDR3 region has the DNA TGTGCCAGCAGTGGAGGAACAGGGACAAGCGGCTATGGCTACACCTTC. It codes for CASSGGTGTSGYGYTF.

V and J are TRBV19 and TRBJ1-5; perhaps TRBD1 as D (6 bases). This CDR3 contains 16 residues. Germline assignment: CDR1 LNHDA and CDR2 SQIVND (reference sequence). Trimming removed 3 bases from V and 0 bases from J, with 12 bases in between. The CDR3 loop is CASSMLGQLSNQPQHF. The CDR3 region has the DNA TGTGCCAGTAGTATGTTGGGACAACTTAGCAATCAGCCCCAGCATTTT. Full variable domain (missing parts from reference TRBV19 and TRBJ1-5): DGGITQSPKYLFRKEGQNVTLSCEQNLNHDAMYWYRQDPGQGLRLIYYSQIVNDFQKGDIAEGYSVSREKKESFPLTVTSAQKNPTAFYLCASSMLGQLSNQPQHFGDGTRLSIL.

The V gene is TRBV5-1, the J gene TRBJ2-7; 12 positions agree with TRBD2. CDR1 SGHRS and CDR2 YFSETQ come from the germline V gene. J lost 4 bases, V lost 3 bases, and 14 bases had no gene match. The CDR3 is 18 amino acids. The CDR3 loop is CASSSGPATSGSLYEQYF. The CDR3 DNA is TGCGCCAGCAGCTCCGGACCAGCGACTAGCGGGAGTTTATACGAGCAGTACTTC.

The chain carries TRBV11-2 and TRBJ2-1; 12 bases line up with TRBD2. J was trimmed by 9 bases and V by 5 bases; bases with no gene match: 2. In germline, CDR1 is SGHAT, CDR2 FQNNGV. The length of the CDR3 is 13 residues. For the CDR3, the DNA is TGTGCCAGCAGCGGGGGACTAGCGGGTGAGCAGTTCTTC. Residues: CASSGGLAGEQFF.

This chain uses TRBV7-3 with TRBJ1-1; a possible D gene is TRBD1 (6 bases). From germline, CDR1 is SGHTA and CDR2 FQGTGA. The CDR3 totals 13 residues. Trimming cost V 4 bases and J 2 bases, with 8 bases left between them. In DNA form, the CDR3 reads TGTGCCAGCAGCTCGACAGGCAACACTGAAGCTTTCTTT. Translation gives CASSSTGNTEAFF.

The count of this clone is one. The chain carries TRBV3-1 (or the pseudogene TRBV3-2) and TRBJ1-1; TRBD1 matches 9 bases. Germline V gene sequence: CDR1 LGHDT, CDR2 YNNKEL (reference sequence). The CDR3 spans 13 residues. Trimming took 1 base from V and 10 from J; bases not matched to a gene: 4. The CDR3 DNA reads TGTGCCAGCAGCCAAGGGGACAGGGCTGGAGCTTTCTTT. Amino acids: CASSQGDRAGAFF.

This chain links TRBV25-1 with TRBJ1-5; no reliable D call. V was trimmed by 1 base and J by 7 bases, leaving 11 bases between them. This CDR3 spans 14 amino acids. CDR1 and CDR2 (germline): MGHDK, SYGVNS. The CDR3 DNA sequence: TGTGCCAGCAGTGAATTTCGGGAGAACCAGCCCCAGCATTTT. This translates into CASSEFRENQPQHF.

This chain links TRBV30 with TRBJ1-1; TRBD1 aligns across 7 bases. The CDR3 length is 14 residues. Germline V gene sequence: CDR1 GTSNPN, CDR2 SVGIG (reference sequence). V trimming: 1 base; J trimming: 0 bases; junction bases outside the gene matches: 2. In DNA form, the CDR3 reads TGTGCCTGGAGTGATACAGGGGTGAACACTGAAGCTTTCTTT. This codes for CAWSDTGVNTEAFF.

A remark on this clone: The sample holds other DNA sequences that translate to the same CDR3. This chain joins TRBV7-6 and TRBJ1-2; 7 bases agree with TRBD1. The CDR3 is 13 amino acids. Trimming removed 5 bases from V and 2 bases from J; junction bases left unmatched: 2. Germline CDR1 SGHVS, CDR2 FNYEAQ. In DNA form, the CDR3 reads TGTGCCAGCAGCCCGACAGGGAACTATGGCTACACCTTC. Encoded protein: CASSPTGNYGYTF.

This clone was counted at least ten times. The V and J genes are TRBV4-1 and TRBJ2-2; 13 positions agree with TRBD2. V lost 1 base, J lost 0 bases, and 11 bases stayed unmatched. CDR1 is MGHRA and CDR2 is YSYEKL in the germline V gene. The length of the CDR3 is 21 residues. CDR3: CASSQASPWTSGGPNTGELFF. CDR3 coding DNA: TGCGCCAGCAGCCAAGCATCTCCTTGGACTAGCGGGGGCCCGAACACCGGGGAGCTGTTTTTT.

The gene calls are TRBV2 and TRBJ1-1; possibly TRBD1 for D (5 bases). CDR1 is SNHLY and CDR2 is FYNNEI in the germline V gene. The germline V and J ends were trimmed by 9 bases and 0 bases, with 11 bases remaining between them. CDR3 length equals 13 residues. The CDR3 coding sequence is TGTGCCAGAGGGGTGGATATGAACACTGAAGCTTTCTTT. It yields the protein CARGVDMNTEAFF.

About this clone itself: Other DNA variants within this sample encode the same CDR3. This chain uses TRBV5-1 with TRBJ1-5; D is ambiguous. The CDR3 length is 13 residues. Germline V gene data show CDR1 as SGHRS and CDR2 as YFSETQ. With 0 bases removed from V and 4 bases from J, the gap between germline ends came to 5 bases. This CDR3 is CASSLGANQPQHF. CDR3 coding DNA: TGCGCCAGCAGCTTGGGCGCAAATCAGCCCCAGCATTTT.

The rearrangement uses TRBV6-5 and TRBJ1-4, with unresolved D. The CDR3 consists of 15 residues. Germline V gene lookup returns CDR1 MNHEY and CDR2 SVGAGI. Trimming stripped 0 bases from V and 7 bases from J, with 12 bases between. CDR3 in amino acids: CASSYSRRPSEKLFF. CDR3 in DNA: TGTGCCAGCAGTTACTCGCGGCGACCTAGTGAAAAACTGTTTTTT.

The rearrangement joins TRBV7-8 to TRBJ1-4; no definite D call. The CDR3 has 14 residues. Germline V CDR1 and CDR2: SGHVS, FQNEAQ. Trimming took 1 base from V and 3 from J, leaving 6 bases between them. For the CDR3, the DNA is TGTGCCAGCAGCTTAGTGTCGTCTAATGAAAAACTGTTTTTT. Amino acids: CASSLVSSNEKLFF.

DNA for the CDR3: TGTGCCAGCAGCTCGCTTGGGACTAGCGAATCCTACGAGCAGTACTTC. Translated, it gives CASSSLGTSESYEQYF. The chain links TRBV13 to TRBJ2-7, with 10 positions matching TRBD2. The length of the CDR3 is 16 residues. In germline, CDR1 is PRHDT, CDR2 FYEKMQ (reference sequence). The V and J ends lost 4 bases and 1 base, in that order; junction bases with no gene match: 7.